These 3 T cell receptor beta chains share one sample of origin, sequenced in a study of cytomegalovirus exposure and HLA in healthy donors (dated by TCRdb to the late 2010s). The receptor library was made with the immunoSEQ multiplex PCR assay. The multiplex PCR relied on a mix of 60 forward primers for TCR Vbeta segments and 13 reverse primers for TCR Jbeta segments. Held by TCRdb, this immuneACCESS table contains in-frame sequences only and omits some clones. Under half of the omission traces to an unresolved V gene where checked; the cause of the rest is unknown. The sample table holds approximately 170,000 clones. Around 0.79% of the sample is held by the ten biggest clonotypes. The sequenced material came from PBMCs. The receptors originated from a woman aged 18-29 years in good health and CMV-seropositive.

The chain joins TRBV11-3 to TRBJ2-7; the match to TRBD1 covers 8 bases. The CDR3 spans 13 residues. V lost 5 bases, J lost 4 bases, and 4 bases stayed unmatched. Germline-derived CDR1 and CDR2 are SGHNT and YENEEA. CDR3 residues: CASSQTGDYEQYF. CDR3 in DNA: TGTGCCAGCAGCCAGACAGGGGATTACGAGCAGTACTTC.

V is TRBV7-8 and J is TRBJ2-7; TRBD1 matches at 7 bases. V lost 0 bases to trimming and J lost 4 bases; unmatched junction nucleotides: 6. Germline assignment: CDR1 SGHVS and CDR2 FQNEAQ. The CDR3 runs 15 residues. The CDR3 reads CASSLAPGQMYEQYF. CDR3 nucleotides: TGTGCCAGCAGCTTAGCACCGGGACAGATGTACGAGCAGTACTTC.

V usage is TRBV5-6 and J usage is TRBJ1-2; weak D call: TRBD1 (5 bases). V was trimmed by 3 bases and J by 0 bases, leaving 12 bases between them. Germline V gene data show CDR1 as SGHDT and CDR2 as YYEEEE. The CDR3 extends over 15 amino acids. CDR3 region: CASSSGGSANYGYTF. In DNA, the CDR3 is TGTGCCAGCAGCTCCGGGGGGTCCGCTAACTATGGCTACACCTTC.